The T cell receptor (beta chain) described here comes from a study of cytomegalovirus exposure and HLA in healthy donors. In the study overall: Out of 398 genotyped donors, about 80% belonged to the Caucasian-associated ancestry cluster. General observations from the study: Donors were assumed by presence/absence analyses to have roughly uniform sequencing depth.

In its sample, this clone was seen a few times. The antigen remains undetermined. The PCR used 60 Vbeta and 13 Jbeta primers. Per the original methods: Among the unique TCR beta chains that a later analysis counted, 80 million to 100 million in all, 10 million to 14 million were shared. Generated by immunoSEQ multiplex PCR, the TCRdb table keeps only in-frame clones and is missing some. The V and J calls and clone size were taken over from that table, and D and trimming were inferred from the DNA. The sample has over 90,000 clones; approximately 76% are singletons. Though nominally healthy at sampling, donors likely had unrecorded immune exposures. V lost 2 bases to trimming and J lost 8 bases, with 13 bases between them. Germline V gene data show CDR1 as SGHRS and CDR2 as YFSETQ. The CDR3 is 13 residues long.

Sequenced: PBMCs. This sequence originates from a woman aged 60 to 75 in good health and CMV-seropositive. The chain combines TRBV5-1 with TRBJ1-2; no clear D gene. CDR3 DNA: TGCGCCAGCAGCTTCAATCCCACCGCGGGCTACACCTTC. It codes for CASSFNPTAGYTF.